These 9 T cell receptor beta chains were sequenced from one sample in a study of response to subunit inactivated influenza vaccine. MiXCR, run by TCRdb on the RT-PCR reads, gives a single entry per CDR3 protein. The sample lists about 570,000 distinct CDR3 sequences, over 9.5% seen once, with more than 8.5% in the top ten. Sequenced here: PBMCs from blood, sampled on the day of vaccination. These receptors all come from a man aged 50-60 years who received an inactivated influenza vaccine.

The chain carries TRBV10-1 and TRBJ2-5, with TRBD2 identical over 11 bases. This CDR3 has 17 residues. The germline V gene has CDR1 WNHNN and CDR2 SYGVQD (reference sequence). Losses at the gene ends were 4 bases for V and 2 bases for J; bases not matched to a gene: 9. The CDR3 coding sequence is TGCGCCAGCAGTGCCGGGACTAGCGGTATGGGACAAGAGACCCAGTACTTC. It specifies CASSAGTSGMGQETQYF.

V and J are TRBV12-3 or TRBV12-4 and TRBJ1-1, with D perhaps matching TRBD1 (6 bases). The CDR3 has 14 residues. Between the trimmed V and J ends, which lost 5 bases and 0 bases, there was a span of 10 bases. The CDR3 here is CASSRRQVNTEAFF. The CDR3 nucleotides are TGTGCCAGCAGTCGCCGACAGGTGAACACTGAAGCTTTCTTT.

This clonotype was counted at least ten times. The V gene is TRBV7-9, the J gene TRBJ2-3, with a tentative D call TRBD1 (5 bases). This CDR3 has 14 amino acids. Between the trimmed V and J ends, which lost 0 bases and 4 bases, there was a span of 8 bases. The germline V gene has CDR1 SEHNR and CDR2 FQNEAQ (reference sequence). CDR3 sequence: CASSLAGVADTQYF. CDR3 bases: TGTGCCAGCAGCTTAGCAGGGGTGGCAGATACGCAGTATTTT.

V gene TRBV10-3 combines with J gene TRBJ2-7; D might be TRBD2 (6 bases). V dropped 3 bases and J dropped 5 bases, with 14 bases sitting between them. Germline CDR1 reads ENHRY; CDR2 reads SYGVKD. CDR3 length equals 14 residues. The CDR3 protein is CAISDLRGNDEQYF. As DNA, the CDR3 is TGTGCCATCAGTGACCTCCGGGGGAACGACGAGCAGTACTTC.

This sequence joins TRBV20-1 and TRBJ2-1; a weak D match, TRBD2 (7 bases). CDR3 size: 14 residues. Germline V lookup: CDR1 DFQATT, CDR2 SNEGSKA (reference sequence). With 3 bases removed from V and 7 bases from J, the gap between germline ends came to 16 bases. CDR3 in DNA: TGCAGTGCTAGTCCGGGGGGCTTGCGGAATGAGCAGTTCTTC. This encodes CSASPGGLRNEQFF.

The chain uses TRBV5-1 and TRBJ2-1; D is tentatively TRBD1 or TRBD2 (6 bases each). The V gene's germline CDR1 is SGHRS and CDR2 YFSETQ. The CDR3 loop spans 17 amino acids. The germline V and J ends were trimmed by 0 bases and 8 bases, with 21 bases remaining between them. CDR3 coding DNA: TGCGCCAGCAGCTTGGGAGGGGGGACACCTGCATACGATGAGCAGTTCTTC. Translation: CASSLGGGTPAYDEQFF.

DNA of the CDR3: TGTGCCATCAGTGAACGGGTCGCCCAAGAGACCCAGTACTTC. This codes for CAISERVAQETQYF. This rearrangement joins TRBV10-3 to TRBJ2-5; D not certain. Germline V CDR1 and CDR2: ENHRY, SYGVKD. The V and J ends lost 3 bases and 1 base respectively, with 9 bases between them. This CDR3 has 14 amino acids.

This chain connects TRBV5-1 to TRBJ2-7, with D tentatively TRBD2 (5 bases). V was cut by 0 bases and J by 5 bases, with 12 bases left in between. In germline, CDR1 is SGHRS, CDR2 YFSETQ. The CDR3 runs to 14 residues. The CDR3 loop reads CASSLGFRGDEQYF. Here the CDR3 DNA reads TGCGCCAGCAGCTTGGGGTTTCGGGGTGACGAGCAGTACTTC.

This chain uses TRBV2 with TRBJ2-7, with TRBD1 matching 8 bases. The CDR3 has 13 residues. From germline, CDR1 is SNHLY and CDR2 FYNNEI. The V and J ends lost 4 bases and 4 bases, in that order; junction bases with no gene match: 3. CDR3: CASSVDRGYEQYF. Here the CDR3 DNA reads TGTGCCAGCAGTGTTGACAGGGGTTACGAGCAGTACTTC.